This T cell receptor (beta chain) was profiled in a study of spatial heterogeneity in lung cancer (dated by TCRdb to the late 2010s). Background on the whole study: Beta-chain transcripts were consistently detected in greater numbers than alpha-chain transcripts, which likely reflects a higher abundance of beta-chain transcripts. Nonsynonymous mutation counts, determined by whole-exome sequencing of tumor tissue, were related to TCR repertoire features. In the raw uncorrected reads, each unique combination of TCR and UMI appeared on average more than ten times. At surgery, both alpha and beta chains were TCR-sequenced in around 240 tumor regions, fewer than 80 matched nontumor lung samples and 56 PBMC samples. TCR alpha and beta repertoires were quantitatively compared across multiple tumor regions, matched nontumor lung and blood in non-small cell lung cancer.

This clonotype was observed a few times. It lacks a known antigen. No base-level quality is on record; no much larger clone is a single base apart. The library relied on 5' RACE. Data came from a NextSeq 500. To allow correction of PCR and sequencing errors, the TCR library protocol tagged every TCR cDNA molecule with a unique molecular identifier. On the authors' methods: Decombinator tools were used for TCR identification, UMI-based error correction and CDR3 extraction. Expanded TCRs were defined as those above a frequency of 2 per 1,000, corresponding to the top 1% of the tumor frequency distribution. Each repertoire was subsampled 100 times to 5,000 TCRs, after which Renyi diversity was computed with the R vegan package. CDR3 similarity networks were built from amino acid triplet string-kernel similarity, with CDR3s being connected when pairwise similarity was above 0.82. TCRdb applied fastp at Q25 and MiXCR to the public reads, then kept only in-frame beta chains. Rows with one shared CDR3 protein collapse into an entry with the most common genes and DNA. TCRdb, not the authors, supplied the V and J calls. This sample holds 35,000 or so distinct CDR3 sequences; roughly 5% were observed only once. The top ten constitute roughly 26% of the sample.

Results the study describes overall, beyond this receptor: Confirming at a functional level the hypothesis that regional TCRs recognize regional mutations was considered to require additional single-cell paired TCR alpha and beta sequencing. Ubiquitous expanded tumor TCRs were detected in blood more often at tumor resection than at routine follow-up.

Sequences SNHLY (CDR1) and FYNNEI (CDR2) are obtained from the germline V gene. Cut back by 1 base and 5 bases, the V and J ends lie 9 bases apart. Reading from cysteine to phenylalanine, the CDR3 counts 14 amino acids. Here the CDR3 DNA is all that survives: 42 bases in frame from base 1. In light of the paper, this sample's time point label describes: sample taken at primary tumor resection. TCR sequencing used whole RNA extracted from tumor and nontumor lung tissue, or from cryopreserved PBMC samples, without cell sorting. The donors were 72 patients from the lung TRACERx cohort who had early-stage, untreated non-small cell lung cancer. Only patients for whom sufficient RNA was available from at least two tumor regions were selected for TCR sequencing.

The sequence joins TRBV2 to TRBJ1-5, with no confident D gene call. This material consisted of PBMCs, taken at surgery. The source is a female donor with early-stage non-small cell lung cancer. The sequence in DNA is TGTGCCAGCAGTGAAGACCAGGCCCATCAGCCCCAGCATTTT. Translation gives CASSEDQAHQPQHF.